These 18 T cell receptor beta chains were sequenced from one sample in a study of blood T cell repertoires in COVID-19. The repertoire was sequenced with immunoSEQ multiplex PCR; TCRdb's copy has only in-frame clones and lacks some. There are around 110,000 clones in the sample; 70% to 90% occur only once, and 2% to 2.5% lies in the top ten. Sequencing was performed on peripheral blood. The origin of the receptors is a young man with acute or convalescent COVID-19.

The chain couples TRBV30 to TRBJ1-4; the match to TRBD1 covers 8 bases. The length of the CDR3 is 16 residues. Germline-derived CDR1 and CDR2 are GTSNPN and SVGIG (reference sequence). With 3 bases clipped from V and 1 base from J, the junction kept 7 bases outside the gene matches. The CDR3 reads CAWRAATGETNEKLFF. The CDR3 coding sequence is TGTGCCTGGAGGGCCGCGACAGGGGAAACTAATGAAAAACTGTTTTTT. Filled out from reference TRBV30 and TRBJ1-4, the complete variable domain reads SQTIHQWPATLVQPVGSPLSLECTVEGTSNPNLYWYRQAAGRGLQLLFYSVGIGQISSEVPQNLSASRPQDRQFILSSKKLLLSDSGFYLCAWRAATGETNEKLFFGSGTQLSVL.

CDR3 protein: CASSLGSGFGSPLHF. Written as DNA, the CDR3 is TGTGCCAGCAGCTTAGGGTCCGGGTTCGGGTCACCCCTCCACTTT. The chain has TRBV11-2 and TRBJ1-6, with D unclear. Germline CDR1 and CDR2: SGHAT and FQNNGV. Trimming stripped 1 base from V and 10 bases from J, with 14 bases between. The CDR3 length is 15 residues. Variable domain in full (rest from reference TRBV11-2 and TRBJ1-6): EAGVAQSPRYKIIEKRQSVAFWCNPISGHATLYWYQQILGQGPKLLIQFQNNGVVDDSQLPKDRFSAERLKGVDSTLKIQPAKLEDSAVYLCASSLGSGFGSPLHFGNGTRLTVT.

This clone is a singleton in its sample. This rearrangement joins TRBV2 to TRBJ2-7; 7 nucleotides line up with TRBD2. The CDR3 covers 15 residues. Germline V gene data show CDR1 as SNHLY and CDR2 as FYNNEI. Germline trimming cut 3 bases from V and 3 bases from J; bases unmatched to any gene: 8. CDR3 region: CASSELEASGYEQYV. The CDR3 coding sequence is TGTGCCAGCAGTGAGTTAGAGGCTAGCGGCTACGAGCAGTACGTC.

CDR3 DNA sequence: TGTGCCAGCCCCGAGCGGGGAAGAGAATATAGAAACACCATATATTTT. It yields the protein CASPERGREYRNTIYF. The V and J genes are TRBV5-4 and TRBJ1-3; D not resolved. CDR3 length: 16 amino acids. The germline V and J ends were trimmed by 7 bases and 5 bases, with 22 bases remaining between them. Germline V lookup: CDR1 SGHNT, CDR2 YYREEE (reference sequence).

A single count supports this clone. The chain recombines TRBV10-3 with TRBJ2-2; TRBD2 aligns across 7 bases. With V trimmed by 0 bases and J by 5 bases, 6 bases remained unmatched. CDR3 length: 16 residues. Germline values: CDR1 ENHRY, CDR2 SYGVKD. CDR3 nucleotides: TGTGCCATCAGTGAGTCGACGGGGGGTCGGACCGGGGAGCTGTTTTTT. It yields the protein CAISESTGGRTGELFF.

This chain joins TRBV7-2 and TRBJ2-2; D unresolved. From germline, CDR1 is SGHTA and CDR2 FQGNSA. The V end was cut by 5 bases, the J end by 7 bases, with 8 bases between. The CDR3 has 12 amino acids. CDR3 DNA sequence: TGTGCCAGCAGCCCCGGTGTCGGGGAGCTGTTTTTT. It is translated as CASSPGVGELFF.

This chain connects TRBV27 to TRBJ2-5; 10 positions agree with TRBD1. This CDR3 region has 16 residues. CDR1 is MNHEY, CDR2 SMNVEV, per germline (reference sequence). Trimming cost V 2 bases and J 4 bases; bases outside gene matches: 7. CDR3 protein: CASSLESTGGIETQYF. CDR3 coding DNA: TGTGCCAGCAGTTTAGAATCGACAGGGGGCATAGAGACCCAGTACTTC.

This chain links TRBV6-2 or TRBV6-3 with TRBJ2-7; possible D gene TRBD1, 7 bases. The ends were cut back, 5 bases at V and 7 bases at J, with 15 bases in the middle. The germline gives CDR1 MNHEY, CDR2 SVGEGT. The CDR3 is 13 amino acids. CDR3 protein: CASSPGGFREQYV. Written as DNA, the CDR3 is TGTGCCAGCAGTCCAGGGGGGTTTCGGGAGCAGTACGTC.

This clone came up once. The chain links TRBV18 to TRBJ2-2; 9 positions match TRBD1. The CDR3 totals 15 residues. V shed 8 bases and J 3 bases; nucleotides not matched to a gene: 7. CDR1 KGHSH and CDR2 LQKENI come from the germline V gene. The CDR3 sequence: CASATGTGHTGELFF. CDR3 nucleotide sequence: TGTGCCAGCGCCACTGGGACAGGGCACACCGGGGAGCTGTTTTTT.

CDR3 nucleotides: TGTGCCAGCAGCGCCACATCGAGGGTGGGGGGCTACACCTTC. This sequence encodes CASSATSRVGGYTF. V is TRBV5-5 and J is TRBJ1-2; D is ambiguous. The CDR3 sequence is 14 residues long. Germline CDR1 reads SGHKS; CDR2 reads YYEKEE (reference sequence). Deletions cut 4 bases from V and 8 bases from J, with 18 bases between.

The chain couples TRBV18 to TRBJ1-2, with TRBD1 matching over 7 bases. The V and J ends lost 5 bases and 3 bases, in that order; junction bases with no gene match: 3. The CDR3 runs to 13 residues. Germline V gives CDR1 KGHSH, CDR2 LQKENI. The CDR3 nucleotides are TGTGCCAGCTCAGCTACAGGGGACTATGGCTACACCTTC. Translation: CASSATGDYGYTF.

The CDR3: CATSRSRDSLYGYTF. In DNA form, the CDR3 reads TGTGCCACCAGCAGATCCCGGGACAGCCTCTATGGCTACACCTTC. V and J are TRBV15 and TRBJ1-2, with 7 bases lining up with TRBD1. CDR1 is LNHNV and CDR2 is YYDKDF in the germline V gene (reference sequence). The ends lost 2 bases at V and 4 bases at J; junction bases unmatched: 7. The CDR3 is 15 residues long.

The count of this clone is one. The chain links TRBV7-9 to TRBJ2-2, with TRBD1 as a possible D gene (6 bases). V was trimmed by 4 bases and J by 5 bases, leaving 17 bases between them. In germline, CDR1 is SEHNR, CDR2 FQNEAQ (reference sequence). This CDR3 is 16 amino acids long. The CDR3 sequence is CASSSTQGKGTGELFF. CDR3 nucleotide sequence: TGTGCCAGCAGCTCGACACAGGGTAAAGGGACCGGGGAGCTGTTTTTT. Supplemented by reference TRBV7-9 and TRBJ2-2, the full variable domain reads DTGVSQNPRHKITKRGQNVTFRCDPISEHNRLYWYRQTLGQGPEFLTYFQNEAQLEKSRLLSDRFSAERPKGSFSTLEIQRTEQGDSAMYLCASSSTQGKGTGELFFGEGSRLTVL.

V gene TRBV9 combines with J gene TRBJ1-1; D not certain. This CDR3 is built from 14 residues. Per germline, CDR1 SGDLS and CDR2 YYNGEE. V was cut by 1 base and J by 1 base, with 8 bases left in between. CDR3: CASSVTAENTEAFF. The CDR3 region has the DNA TGTGCCAGCAGCGTAACGGCGGAGAACACTGAAGCTTTCTTT.

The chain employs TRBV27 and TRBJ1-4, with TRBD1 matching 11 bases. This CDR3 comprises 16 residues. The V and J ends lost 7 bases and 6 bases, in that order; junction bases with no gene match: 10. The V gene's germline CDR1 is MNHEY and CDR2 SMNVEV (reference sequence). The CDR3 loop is CASIPGTGGMYEKLFF. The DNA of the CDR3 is TGTGCCAGCATTCCCGGGACAGGGGGTATGTATGAAAAACTGTTTTTT.

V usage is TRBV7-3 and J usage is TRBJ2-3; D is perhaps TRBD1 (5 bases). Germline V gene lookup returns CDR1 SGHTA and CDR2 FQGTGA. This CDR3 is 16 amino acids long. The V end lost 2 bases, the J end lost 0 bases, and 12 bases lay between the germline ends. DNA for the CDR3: TGTGCCAGCAGCTTAGGGTGGGGCTCTAGCACAGATACGCAGTATTTT. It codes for CASSLGWGSSTDTQYF.

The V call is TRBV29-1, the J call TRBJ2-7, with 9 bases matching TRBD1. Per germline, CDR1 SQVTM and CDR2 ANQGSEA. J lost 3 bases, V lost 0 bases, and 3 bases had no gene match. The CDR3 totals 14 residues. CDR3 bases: TGCAGCGTTGAAGATTTGGACAGGGGCTACGAGCAGTACTTC. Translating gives CSVEDLDRGYEQYF.

As DNA, the CDR3 is TGTGCTAGTGGTACAACTGAAAAACTGTTTTTT. Amino acid sequence: CASGTTEKLFF. This rearrangement joins TRBV12-5 to TRBJ1-4; D not resolved. The germline V gene encodes CDR1 LGHNT and CDR2 FRNRAP. CDR3 length: 11 amino acids. V was cut by 5 bases and J by 7 bases, with 5 bases left in between.